This T cell receptor (beta chain) was sequenced during a study of blood T cell repertoires in COVID-19. Study-wide background: Specimens from acute and convalescent COVID-19 originated in the United States, Italy and Spain.

Clones were read by immunoSEQ multiplex PCR, and TCRdb kept only the in-frame ones, dropping some. The sample holds under 200,000 clones, roughly 87% seen once. Recovery among Cohort 3 donors was established by two negative PCRs, clearance, or symptom resolution. Looked up from germline, CDR1 is SGHTA and CDR2 is FQGNSA. The CDR3 runs to 16 residues. V was clipped by 5 bases and J by 7 bases; unmatched bases: 9. Material for sequencing was PBMCs or T cells enriched from blood (not recorded which). The V and J genes are TRBV7-2 and TRBJ2-5; 14 bases align to TRBD2. This TCR derives from a woman aged 45 to 65 who had recovered from COVID-19. CDR3: CASSLGTSGGQSTQYF. CDR3 sequence (DNA): TGTGCCAGCAGCCTCGGGACTAGCGGGGGCCAGTCGACCCAGTACTTC.